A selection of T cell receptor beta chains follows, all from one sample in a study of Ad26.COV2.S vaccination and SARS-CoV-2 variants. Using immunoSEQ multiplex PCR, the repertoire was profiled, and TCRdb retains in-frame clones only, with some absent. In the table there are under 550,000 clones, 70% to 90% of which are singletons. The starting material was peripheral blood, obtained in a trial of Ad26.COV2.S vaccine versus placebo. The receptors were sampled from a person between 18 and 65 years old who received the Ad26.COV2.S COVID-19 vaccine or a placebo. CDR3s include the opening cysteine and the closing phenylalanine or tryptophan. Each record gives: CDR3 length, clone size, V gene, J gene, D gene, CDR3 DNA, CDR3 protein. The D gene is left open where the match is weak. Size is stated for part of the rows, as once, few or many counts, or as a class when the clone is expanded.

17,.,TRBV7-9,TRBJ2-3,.,TGTGCCAGCAGCTTGCTCGTCGGGCAGATAGGCACAGATACGCAGTATTTT,CASSLLVGQIGTDTQYF
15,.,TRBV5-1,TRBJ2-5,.,TGCGCCAGCAGCTCCTCCCAGGTCCTGGGAGAGACCCAGTACTTC,CASSSSQVLGETQYF
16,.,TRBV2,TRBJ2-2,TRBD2,TGTGCCAGCAGTGAGCCAGCGGGGGCAAGCACCGGGGAGCTGTTTTTT,CASSEPAGASTGELFF
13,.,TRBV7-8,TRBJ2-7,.,TGTGCCAGCAGCTTCGGGGGGCACCACGAGCAGTACTTC,CASSFGGHHEQYF
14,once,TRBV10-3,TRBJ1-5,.,TGTGCCACGCGGGGAGGGGGTGGTAATCAGCCCCAGCATTTT,CATRGGGGNQPQHF
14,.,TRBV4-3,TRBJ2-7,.,TGCGCCAGCAGCCAAGTCGGGGGCTCCTACGAGCAGTACTTC,CASSQVGGSYEQYF
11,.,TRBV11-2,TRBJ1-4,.,TGTGCCAGCAGCCATACTGAAAAACTGTTTTTT,CASSHTEKLFF
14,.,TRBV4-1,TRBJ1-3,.,TGCGCCAGCAGCCTGACCGGCTCTGGAAACACCATATATTTT,CASSLTGSGNTIYF
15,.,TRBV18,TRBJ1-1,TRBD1,TGTGCCAGCTCATCGGGACAGGCACCGAACACTGAAGCTTTCTTT,CASSSGQAPNTEAFF
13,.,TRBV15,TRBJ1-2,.,TGTGCCACCAGCAGCCAGGGTTCTGGGGGCTACACCTTC,CATSSQGSGGYTF
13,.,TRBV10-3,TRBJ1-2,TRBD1,TGTGCCATCAAATTTGGGACAGACTATGGCTACACCTTC,CAIKFGTDYGYTF
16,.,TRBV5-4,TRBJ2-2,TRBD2,TGTGCCAGCAGCTTGGATCCGGGGGGGCCCACCGGGGAGCTGTTTTTT,CASSLDPGGPTGELFF
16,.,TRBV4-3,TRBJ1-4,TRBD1,TGCGCCAGCAGCCAAGATCCGGGGACAGCGTATGAAAAACTGTTTTTT,CASSQDPGTAYEKLFF
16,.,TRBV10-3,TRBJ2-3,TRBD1,TGTGCCATCAGTGCCGGGACAGTTTCTGGCACAGATACGCAGTATTTT,CAISAGTVSGTDTQYF
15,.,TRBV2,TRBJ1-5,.,TGTGCCAGCAGACACGGGACTGCAAGCAATCAGCCCCAGCATTTT,CASRHGTASNQPQHF
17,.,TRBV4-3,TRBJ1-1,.,TGCGCCAGCAGCCAAGATGGGATACAGGAATTGAACACTGAAGCTTTCTTT,CASSQDGIQELNTEAFF
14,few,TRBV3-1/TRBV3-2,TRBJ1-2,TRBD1,TGTGCCAGCAGCACCAGGGGGCAGAGCTATGGCTACACCTTC,CASSTRGQSYGYTF
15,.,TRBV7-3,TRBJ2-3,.,TGTGCCCCCAGCCGGCGCGGGGAGTGGACAGATACGCAGTATTTT,CAPSRRGEWTDTQYF
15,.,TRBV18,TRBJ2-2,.,TGTGCCAGCTCACCCTACGGTTCGAACACCGGGGAGCTGTTTTTT,CASSPYGSNTGELFF
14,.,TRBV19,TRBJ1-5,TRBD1,TGTGCCAGTAGGGAGAGACAGGGGGCTCAGCCCCAGCATTTT,CASRERQGAQPQHF
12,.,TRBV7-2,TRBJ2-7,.,TGTGCCAGCCTCGACCCGCGCCGAGAGCAGTACTTC,CASLDPRREQYF
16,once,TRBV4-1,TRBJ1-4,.,TGCGCCAGCAGCCAACGACAAGGACCAACTAATGAAAAACTGTTTTTT,CASSQRQGPTNEKLFF
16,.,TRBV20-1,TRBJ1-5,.,TGCAGTGCTAGTCTTGCAGAAGAAATTCCGCAACAGCCCCAGCATTTT,CSASLAEEIPQQPQHF
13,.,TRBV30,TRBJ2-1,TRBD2,TGTGCCTGGAACGTCCTAGCGGGAAATGAGCAGTTCTTC,CAWNVLAGNEQFF
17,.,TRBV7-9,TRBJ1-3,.,TGTGCCAGCCAAGGGGAGAGGACATTAGACTCTGGAAACACCATATATTTT,CASQGERTLDSGNTIYF
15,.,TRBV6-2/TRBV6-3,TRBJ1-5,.,TGTGCCAGCAGTTACAGAACAGGATACAATCAGCCCCAGCATTTT,CASSYRTGYNQPQHF
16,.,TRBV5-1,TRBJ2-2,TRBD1,TGCGCCAGCAGCAAGTACATGACAGGGCCGCAAGGGGAGCTGTTTTTT,CASSKYMTGPQGELFF